This is a list of T cell receptor beta chains from one sample in a study of blood T cells in healthy people across ages. TCRdb recomputed calls from the 5' RACE reads with MiXCR, one row per CDR3 protein. The sample shows 270,000 or so distinct CDR3 sequences, about 25% of them seen only once. The sequenced sample was blood. The receptors shown here come from a woman in her seventies in good health. Both conserved end residues are part of each CDR3. A D gene is named only where the DNA matches it firmly. The listing skips clone size in some rows; elsewhere it reads once, few, many or a size class.

CDR3nt,CDR3aa,j_gene,v_gene,abundance,d_gene
TGCAGCGTGTCGAAGTTAGCGGGAGGGCCGTTCAATGAGCAGTTCTTC,CSVSKLAGGPFNEQFF,TRBJ2-1,TRBV29-1,few,TRBD2
TGTGCCAGCAGTTCCCCTGGGACTAGCGGGAGGGCCGGCGATGAGCAGTTCTTC,CASSSPGTSGRAGDEQFF,TRBJ2-1,TRBV28,-,TRBD2
TGTGCCAGCAGCTTAGACCCCACAGATACGCAGTATTTT,CASSLDPTDTQYF,TRBJ2-3,TRBV7-9,few,-
TGTGCCAGCAGCTTAAGACGGGGGGATAGCACAGATACGCAGTATTTT,CASSLRRGDSTDTQYF,TRBJ2-3,TRBV7-9,few,TRBD2
TGCAGCGTTGAGGTAGCTAGCGGGAGGTCCACCGGGGAGCTGTTTTTT,CSVEVASGRSTGELFF,TRBJ2-2,TRBV29-1,-,TRBD2
TGCAGCGTTGGGGGAGGATCCTCTAACTATGGCTACACCTTC,CSVGGGSSNYGYTF,TRBJ1-2,TRBV29-1,few,-
TGCAGCGTAGGGACACCGGAGGAAGGCTACACCTTC,CSVGTPEEGYTF,TRBJ1-2,TRBV29-1,few,-
TGTGCCAGTAGGGGCCGGGACGGAGAAGCTTTCTTT,CASRGRDGEAFF,TRBJ1-1,TRBV19,-,-
TGTGCCAGCAGCCCGGGACTCACCTCTACTGAGCAGTTCTTC,CASSPGLTSTEQFF,TRBJ2-1,TRBV2,few,-
TGTGCCAGCAGCCCATTACGGACAGCCAGCACAGATACGCAGTATTTT,CASSPLRTASTDTQYF,TRBJ2-3,TRBV6-2/TRBV6-3,few,-
TGTGCCTGCAGTAAGACCGGGACTAGCGGGAAAGGCATTCAGTACTTC,CACSKTGTSGKGIQYF,TRBJ2-4,TRBV6-2/TRBV6-3,-,TRBD2
TGCGCCACCCAAGAGGGTGCCAAGGCGGGTGAAAAACTGTTTTTT,CATQEGAKAGEKLFF,TRBJ1-4,TRBV5-1,-,-
TGCAGCGTTGAAGGATACAGTGTAGCTTTCTTT,CSVEGYSVAFF,TRBJ1-1,TRBV29-1,-,-
TGTGCCAGCAGTCGAGCGACTCCTAATGAGCAGTTCTTC,CASSRATPNEQFF,TRBJ2-1,TRBV27,-,-
TGTGCCAGCAGCTCGAGCCAGGCCGTTCAGCCCCAGCATTTT,CASSSSQAVQPQHF,TRBJ1-5,TRBV7-9,few,-
TGCGCCAGCAGCCAAGAAGAGGTAGCGCTAGCGGGAGTCGAGACCCAGTACTTC,CASSQEEVALAGVETQYF,TRBJ2-5,TRBV4-1,few,TRBD2
TGCAGCGTGACCCTTCTGACAGGGTTATATGGCTACACCTTC,CSVTLLTGLYGYTF,TRBJ1-2,TRBV29-1,-,TRBD1
TGTGCCAGCAGTTTTTTAATTCAGTCGCTCGCCTACACCTTC,CASSFLIQSLAYTF,TRBJ1-2,TRBV28,many,-
TGCGCCAGCAGCCAAGGTCGTCCAGCGATGGAGACCCAGTACTTC,CASSQGRPAMETQYF,TRBJ2-5,TRBV4-1,-,-
TGCAGTGCTGAACTGGACAGAGGTCAGCCCCAGCATTTT,CSAELDRGQPQHF,TRBJ1-5,TRBV20-1,few,-
TGTGCCAGCAGTTATGGAGGGGGGACGGGCTACACCTTC,CASSYGGGTGYTF,TRBJ1-2,TRBV28,-,-
TGTGCCAGCACCCTTCGCAGCAATCAGCCCCAGCATTTT,CASTLRSNQPQHF,TRBJ1-5,TRBV2,-,-
TGTGCCAGCAGCTTAAATAGCGGGAGGGCCAAAAACATTCAGTACTTC,CASSLNSGRAKNIQYF,TRBJ2-4,TRBV7-2,few,TRBD2
TGTGCCAGCAGTCCCGGGACTAGCGGAACCCACAATGAGCAGTTCTTC,CASSPGTSGTHNEQFF,TRBJ2-1,TRBV6-6,few,TRBD2
TGTGCCAGCAGCCTGGCTCGGGCCAGAGAGACCCAGTACTTC,CASSLARARETQYF,TRBJ2-5,TRBV12-3/TRBV12-4,-,-
TGCAGTGCTGACGACCGGGACCATACCTACGGGCAGTACTTC,CSADDRDHTYGQYF,TRBJ2-5,TRBV20-1,few,-
TGCAGCGTTGAACAGGGAACACCAAACTACGAGCAGTACTTC,CSVEQGTPNYEQYF,TRBJ2-7,TRBV29-1,few,-
TGTGCCAGCAGCCGCGGAGGAGGGGGCACAGATACGCAGTATTTT,CASSRGGGGTDTQYF,TRBJ2-3,TRBV12-3/TRBV12-4,-,-
TGTGCCAGCAGGGGGTCAGGGGGTGGAGAAGCTTTCTTT,CASRGSGGGEAFF,TRBJ1-1,TRBV12-3/TRBV12-4,-,TRBD1
TGTGCCAGCAGTCCCGGGGGGAATCCCTCAAGCGAGCAGTACTTC,CASSPGGNPSSEQYF,TRBJ2-7,TRBV5-6,-,TRBD2
TGTGCTAGTGGTTTGGCCCCGGTATCATACGAGCAGTACTTC,CASGLAPVSYEQYF,TRBJ2-7,TRBV12-5,-,-
TGTGCCAGCAGCCCTGGACTAGCGGGAGGGGTTGAGCAGTTCTTC,CASSPGLAGGVEQFF,TRBJ2-1,TRBV14,few,TRBD2
TGTGCCAGCAGCCAAAGGCCTGGGGCCGAGCAGTACTTC,CASSQRPGAEQYF,TRBJ2-7,TRBV3-1,many,-
TGCGCCAGCAGCCAAGATGAGACTTTCTTCTACGAGCAGTACTTC,CASSQDETFFYEQYF,TRBJ2-7,TRBV4-1,once,-
TGTGCCAGCAGCGTCAGAGCGGGCGGGGCGACCCAGTACTTC,CASSVRAGGATQYF,TRBJ2-5,TRBV9,few,-
TGTGCCAGCAGCTTAGAACCAGAGTATGGCTACACCTTC,CASSLEPEYGYTF,TRBJ1-2,TRBV7-2,-,-
TGCAGTGCCGCACTCGAAAAGGACCTTCGGGACACTGAAGCTTTCTTT,CSAALEKDLRDTEAFF,TRBJ1-1,TRBV20-1,many,-
TGTGCCAGCAGCCACGGGACACCTAGCAATCAGCCCCAGCATTTT,CASSHGTPSNQPQHF,TRBJ1-5,TRBV3-1,-,-
TGTGCCAGCTCGTCTAGCGGGAGGGGAGAGACTAGCACAGATGCGCAGTATTTT,CASSSSGRGETSTDAQYF,TRBJ2-3,TRBV27,once,TRBD2
TGTGCCAGCAGTTCTGTCGCCTCTCTAGCGGGAGAGACCCAGTACTTC,CASSSVASLAGETQYF,TRBJ2-5,TRBV28,few,TRBD2
TGCAGTGCTAGAGAACCCGGGACTAGCACTAGCACAGATACGCAGTATTTT,CSAREPGTSTSTDTQYF,TRBJ2-3,TRBV20-1,-,TRBD2
TGCAGTGCTAGGAGGGAGGGGAACACTGAAGCTTTCTTT,CSARREGNTEAFF,TRBJ1-1,TRBV20-1,-,-
TGTGCCAGCACTAGCGCATACAATGAGCAGTTCTTC,CASTSAYNEQFF,TRBJ2-1,TRBV28,-,-
TGCAGTGCTAGGGCAAACCCAAACTATGGCTACACCTTC,CSARANPNYGYTF,TRBJ1-2,TRBV20-1,many,-
TGCGCCAGCAGCCAAGATAGAGGGACCAAAAACATTCAGTACTTC,CASSQDRGTKNIQYF,TRBJ2-4,TRBV4-1,-,-
TGTGCCAGCAGCCGGGGGGCTAATGAAAAACTGTTTTTT,CASSRGANEKLFF,TRBJ1-4,TRBV14,few,-
TGTGCCAGCTCATCCGGACTAGCGGGAGGGCCGAAGGAGCAGTTCTTC,CASSSGLAGGPKEQFF,TRBJ2-1,TRBV18,-,TRBD2
TGTGCCAGCAGCTTACAAGGGGGGGTGAGTGAGCAGTACTTC,CASSLQGGVSEQYF,TRBJ2-7,TRBV7-2,-,-
TGTGCCAGCGGGCCGGGGGAGAACTATGGCTACACCTTC,CASGPGENYGYTF,TRBJ1-2,TRBV28,few,-
TGCGCCAGCAGCTTGGGAGATAGCGGGAGGAGGTATTTT,CASSLGDSGRRYF,TRBJ2-3,TRBV5-1,-,TRBD2
TGTGCCACCAGTACCATAGGGGGGGGCCACACCGGGGAGCTGTTTTTT,CATSTIGGGHTGELFF,TRBJ2-2,TRBV24-1,-,-
TGCGCCAGCAGCGAGGGTCCCCAACAGGGGCCGAACACTGAAGCTTTCTTT,CASSEGPQQGPNTEAFF,TRBJ1-1,TRBV5-1,-,TRBD1
TGTGCCAGCAGCCAAGATGGGCGGGAGCCCTACAATGAGCAGTTCTTC,CASSQDGREPYNEQFF,TRBJ2-1,TRBV3-1,once,TRBD2
TGTGCTAGTGGTTTGACGACAGTCCGGAACTCCTACGAGCAGTACTTC,CASGLTTVRNSYEQYF,TRBJ2-7,TRBV12-5,-,-
TGCGCCAGCAGCCAAGATTCGGGGACAGCGGGGTCCGAGCAGTACTTC,CASSQDSGTAGSEQYF,TRBJ2-7,TRBV4-1,-,-
TGCAGTGCTAGTGAGGGGGGTAGCGCTGAAGCTTTCTTT,CSASEGGSAEAFF,TRBJ1-1,TRBV20-1,-,-
TGCGCCAGCAGCTTGGGGGGATCAGGGGCCACCTACGAGCAGTACTTC,CASSLGGSGATYEQYF,TRBJ2-7,TRBV5-1,-,-